The 10 T cell receptor beta chains reported below all come from one sample, sequenced in a study of blood T cell repertoires in COVID-19. This table comes from immunoSEQ multiplex PCR, and its TCRdb copy is limited to in-frame clones, with some not included. Of more than 200,000 clones detected, around nine tenths appear once; the ten largest clones hold 9.5% to 14%. Source material: PBMCs or T cells enriched from blood (not recorded which). These receptors all stem from a man in his thirties or forties who had recovered from COVID-19.

The chain couples TRBV5-1 to TRBJ2-5; TRBD2 matches 9 bases. CDR1 is SGHRS, CDR2 YFSETQ, per germline. Trimming took 4 bases from V and 3 from J; bases not matched to a gene: 4. This CDR3 contains 14 residues. This chain's CDR3 is CASSQGLAEETQYF. The CDR3 DNA reads as TGCGCCAGCAGCCAGGGACTAGCAGAAGAGACCCAGTACTTC.

This chain uses TRBV5-6 with TRBJ1-2; 11 nucleotides line up with TRBD1. Per the germline V gene, CDR1 is SGHDT and CDR2 is YYEEEE. The CDR3 is 14 residues long. V trimming: 3 bases; J trimming: 3 bases; junction bases outside the gene matches: 1. CDR3 sequence (DNA): TGTGCCAGCAGCTGGACAGGGGGCGACTATGGCTACACCTTC. Amino acid sequence: CASSWTGGDYGYTF.

This clone was observed a single time. The chain uses TRBV6-6 and TRBJ1-3, with 7 nucleotides matching TRBD1. Germline CDR1 and CDR2: MNHNY and SVGAGI (reference sequence). The V gene end was trimmed by 6 bases and the J gene end by 8 bases; junction bases not matched to a gene: 10. The CDR3 sequence is 14 residues long. DNA for the CDR3: TGTGCCAGCAGAACGGGACAGTCGCCACACACCATATATTTT. Amino acids: CASRTGQSPHTIYF.

V is TRBV6-2 or TRBV6-3 and J is TRBJ1-1, with D maybe TRBD1 (6 bases). The CDR3 length is 15 residues. The ends were cut back, 2 bases at V and 1 base at J, with 11 bases in the middle. CDR1 and CDR2 from the germline V gene are MNHEY and SVGEGT. Here the CDR3 reads CASSYPRGQNTEAFF. The CDR3 DNA is TGTGCCAGCAGTTACCCCAGGGGACAGAACACTGAAGCTTTCTTT.

The chain has TRBV6-5 and TRBJ2-3; 11 bases are a match to TRBD2. V was pared by 6 bases and J by 0 bases, with 2 bases of the junction left unmatched. Germline assignment: CDR1 MNHEY and CDR2 SVGAGI. CDR3 length: 15 residues. As DNA, the CDR3 is TGTGCCAGCAGGTTAGCGGGAGGGAGCACAGATACGCAGTATTTT. Its protein is CASRLAGGSTDTQYF.

The chain uses TRBV15 and TRBJ2-7; D perhaps matches TRBD2 (6 bases). The CDR3 loop spans 14 amino acids. Trimming took off 4 bases at V and 0 bases at J, with 10 bases between the two ends. The germline gives CDR1 LNHNV, CDR2 YYDKDF (reference sequence). DNA for the CDR3: TGTGCCACCAGCAACGGGGGAAGCTCCTACGAGCAGTACTTC. Its protein is CATSNGGSSYEQYF.

J is TRBJ2-7 and V is TRBV3-1 (or the pseudogene TRBV3-2); no clear D. The CDR3 is 12 amino acids. V was shortened by 3 bases and J by 2 bases, with 5 bases between the two germline ends. The germline gives CDR1 LGHDT, CDR2 YNNKEL (reference sequence). The CDR3 is CASSHATYEQYF. The DNA of the CDR3 is TGTGCCAGCAGCCATGCGACCTACGAGCAGTACTTC.

V gene TRBV2 combines with J gene TRBJ2-7; D ambiguous. V gave up 7 bases and J gave up 3 bases, with 22 bases separating them. CDR3 length: 16 amino acids. Germline values: CDR1 SNHLY, CDR2 FYNNEI. The CDR3 loop is CASTTRLQPPIYEQYF. In nucleotides, the CDR3 is TGTGCCAGCACGACCCGACTGCAACCTCCCATCTACGAGCAGTACTTC.

V gene TRBV5-6 combines with J gene TRBJ1-2, with 10 bases lining up with TRBD1. Germline V lookup: CDR1 SGHDT, CDR2 YYEEEE. The CDR3 runs to 18 residues. After removal of 2 bases from V and 1 base from J, the junction contained 11 bases not matched to a gene. The CDR3 here is CASSLRPGQGTYNYGYTF. In DNA, the CDR3 is TGTGCCAGCAGCTTAAGACCGGGACAGGGGACGTATAACTATGGCTACACCTTC.

The J gene is TRBJ2-7, the V gene TRBV28; the D gene is possibly TRBD2 (6 bases). The CDR3 is made up of 13 amino acids. Trimming cost V 7 bases and J 7 bases, with 17 bases left between them. CDR1 MDHEN and CDR2 SYDVKM come from the germline V gene. The CDR3 is CASTWGGTQEQYF. The DNA for the CDR3 is TGTGCCAGCACTTGGGGCGGGACTCAAGAGCAGTACTTC.